These 28 T cell receptor beta chains were sequenced from one sample in a study of neurological immune-mediated disorders. Time point noted: longitudinal time-point 3. Using its own MiXCR run on the 5' RACE reads, TCRdb lists one record per CDR3 protein. This table has tens of thousands of distinct CDR3 sequences, roughly 8.3% appearing once. Sequencing used PBMCs. The receptors derive from a woman in her thirties or forties in good health.

This clonotype was seen many times. The chain carries TRBV6-6 and TRBJ1-4; D gene ambiguous. The CDR3 spans 13 residues. Germline V CDR1 and CDR2: MNHNY, SVGAGI (reference sequence). V shed 0 bases and J shed 11 bases, with 10 bases lying between them. The CDR3 reads CASSYSTVWKLFF. The CDR3 coding sequence is TGTGCCAGCAGTTACTCTACAGTGTGGAAACTGTTTTTT.

This clonotype was observed many times. The chain couples TRBV25-1 to TRBJ1-2; D not resolved. With 4 bases removed from V and 6 bases from J, the gap between germline ends came to 15 bases. CDR3 length: 14 amino acids. Germline CDR1 MGHDK, CDR2 SYGVNS. The CDR3 DNA sequence: TGTGCCAGCAGTGGGACCTGGGAGGGAGATGGCTACACCTTC. This gives the protein CASSGTWEGDGYTF.

This clonotype was recorded at least ten times. The genes are TRBV14 and TRBJ1-6; 7 nucleotides agree with TRBD1. CDR3 length equals 15 residues. V trimming: 4 bases; J trimming: 9 bases; junction bases outside the gene matches: 9. The germline V gene has CDR1 SGHDN and CDR2 FVKESK. CDR3 in amino acids: CASSRLTGFTSPLHF. CDR3 in DNA: TGTGCCAGCAGCCGACTGACAGGGTTCACTTCACCCCTCCACTTT.

This clonotype was seen repeatedly, ten times or more. The chain links TRBV20-1 to TRBJ1-2, with a tentative D call TRBD1 (5 bases). Germline V lookup: CDR1 DFQATT, CDR2 SNEGSKA (reference sequence). The germline V and J ends were trimmed by 4 bases and 4 bases, with 13 bases remaining between them. The CDR3 runs 13 residues. The CDR3 DNA is TGCAGTGCTACGGCTGGGACGGCCTATGGCTACACCTTC. Protein sequence: CSATAGTAYGYTF.

The table lists this clonotype with many counts. The V gene is TRBV7-2, the J gene TRBJ1-5; no reliable D call. The length of the CDR3 is 13 residues. In germline, CDR1 is SGHTA, CDR2 FQGNSA. Trimming cost V 5 bases and J 7 bases, with 12 bases left between them. In DNA, the CDR3 is TGTGCCAGCAGCCCCTCGCGGAGGCAGCCCCAGCATTTT. Translated, it gives CASSPSRRQPQHF. The full variable domain, in which reference TRBV7-2 and TRBJ1-5 provide the parts outside the CDR3, is GAGVSQSPSNKVTEKGKDVELRCDPISGHTALYWYRQSLGQGLEFLIYFQGNSAPDKSGLPSDRFSAERTGGSVSTLTIQRTQQEDSAVYLCASSPSRRQPQHFGDGTRLSIL.

This clonotype has ten or more counts. The V gene is TRBV5-1, the J gene TRBJ2-1; D is undetermined. CDR1 SGHRS and CDR2 YFSETQ come from the germline V gene. The CDR3 runs 14 residues. Trimming removed 0 bases at V and 3 bases at J, with 7 bases between. The CDR3 here is CASSLAQNYNEQFF. The CDR3 nucleotides read TGCGCCAGCAGCTTGGCTCAGAACTACAATGAGCAGTTCTTC.

The table lists this clonotype with many counts. The chain couples TRBV7-2 to TRBJ1-3, with 7 bases identical to TRBD1. The CDR3 covers 16 residues. Trimming cost V 3 bases and J 1 base; bases outside gene matches: 6. The germline V gene encodes CDR1 SGHTA and CDR2 FQGNSA. CDR3 sequence: CASSLSTGMSGNTIYF. CDR3 nucleotide sequence: TGTGCCAGCAGCTTGTCGACAGGGATGTCTGGAAACACCATATATTTT.

This clonotype was detected many times. This sequence joins TRBV5-1 and TRBJ2-3; D remains ambiguous. The V and J ends lost 4 bases and 5 bases respectively, with 17 bases between them. The CDR3 spans 15 residues. The germline V gene has CDR1 SGHRS and CDR2 YFSETQ. CDR3 loop: CASSPDLRVRDTQYF. The CDR3 DNA reads TGCGCCAGCAGCCCTGACCTTAGGGTGAGAGATACGCAGTATTTT. Full variable domain (outside the CDR3, taken from reference TRBV5-1 and TRBJ2-3): KAGVTQTPRYLIKTRGQQVTLSCSPISGHRSVSWYQQTPGQGLQFLFEYFSETQRNKGNFPGRFSGRQFSNSRSEMNVSTLELGDSALYLCASSPDLRVRDTQYFGPGTRLTVL.

This clonotype was observed at least ten times. V gene TRBV7-9 combines with J gene TRBJ1-4; D is unclear. Germline V gene sequence: CDR1 SEHNR, CDR2 FQNEAQ (reference sequence). There are 13 residues in the CDR3. The V and J ends lost 7 bases and 4 bases respectively, with 10 bases between them. The CDR3 loop is CASMGSGNEKLFF. The DNA for the CDR3 is TGTGCCAGCATGGGGAGTGGTAATGAAAAACTGTTTTTT.

This clonotype was seen at least ten times. This chain links TRBV12-3 or TRBV12-4 with TRBJ2-1, with a possible D match to TRBD2 (5 bases). V lost 8 bases and J lost 5, with 13 bases in between. The CDR3 contains 13 residues. CDR3 DNA sequence: TGTGCCAGCTCCCCAGGACTCAACAATGAGCAGTTCTTC. Translated: CASSPGLNNEQFF.

This clonotype showed up many times. The chain uses TRBV6-5 and TRBJ1-6; D may be TRBD1 (5 bases). There are 15 residues in the CDR3. V gave up 6 bases and J gave up 8 bases, with 17 bases separating them. Germline-derived CDR1 and CDR2 are MNHEY and SVGAGI. This CDR3 reads CASRHGGSGDSPLHF. The CDR3 region has the DNA TGTGCCAGCAGGCACGGGGGTTCTGGCGATTCACCCCTCCACTTT.

The chain is built from TRBV20-1 and TRBJ1-5; tentative D call: TRBD1 (5 bases). The CDR3 is made up of 15 amino acids. Trimming pared 0 bases from V and 1 base from J, leaving 10 bases between. The V gene's germline CDR1 is DFQATT and CDR2 SNEGSKA (reference sequence). Here the CDR3 DNA reads TGCAGTGCTAGAGAAGGGGCAGTAAGCAATCAGCCCCAGCATTTT. Its protein product is CSAREGAVSNQPQHF.

V gene TRBV24-1 combines with J gene TRBJ2-7, with 7 bases that match TRBD2. The DNA end favors TRBJ2-1, so the J call may be wrong. Germline V gene data show CDR1 as KGHDR and CDR2 as SFDVKD. The CDR3 runs 18 residues. Here the CDR3 reads CATSASLAETKSYNEQFF. CDR3 bases: TGTGCCACCAGTGCGTCGCTAGCGGAAACAAAATCTTACAATGAGCAGTTCTTC.

This clonotype was detected many times. The chain links TRBV5-1 to TRBJ1-5, with D possibly matching TRBD1 (6 bases). The length of the CDR3 is 16 residues. Germline V gene sequence: CDR1 SGHRS, CDR2 YFSETQ. V was cut by 4 bases and J by 3 bases, with 17 bases left in between. The CDR3 here is CASSPEGGATNQPQHF. CDR3 sequence (DNA): TGCGCCAGCAGCCCGGAGGGGGGAGCCACCAATCAGCCCCAGCATTTT.

This clonotype was counted at least ten times. V usage is TRBV9 and J usage is TRBJ2-3; D gene ambiguous. V gave up 3 bases and J gave up 2 bases, with 4 bases separating them. Germline V gene sequence: CDR1 SGDLS, CDR2 YYNGEE. CDR3 length: 12 residues. The CDR3 DNA is TGTGCCAGCAGCGGCTCCACAGATACGCAGTATTTT. This translates into CASSGSTDTQYF.

This clonotype was seen at least ten times. The chain is built from TRBV4-1 and TRBJ2-7; TRBD2 might be the D (7 bases). Trimming stripped 0 bases from V and 0 bases from J, with 12 bases between. The CDR3 consists of 16 residues. Germline V gene data show CDR1 as MGHRA and CDR2 as YSYEKL. For the CDR3, the DNA is TGCGCCAGCAGCCAAGATCGCGGGGGCCTCTCCTACGAGCAGTACTTC. This translates into CASSQDRGGLSYEQYF.

This clonotype was counted many times. V is TRBV7-2 and J is TRBJ2-3, with D possibly called TRBD1 or TRBD2 (5 bases each). There are 13 residues in the CDR3. The V gene lost 4 bases and the J gene lost 7 bases, with 12 bases spanning the gap. Looked up from germline, CDR1 is SGHTA and CDR2 is FQGNSA. The CDR3 is CASSSGGGYTQYF. The CDR3 DNA reads TGTGCCAGCAGCTCCGGTGGGGGATATACGCAGTATTTT.

This clonotype was observed at least ten times. This rearrangement joins TRBV6-5 to TRBJ2-5; D may be TRBD2 (6 bases). Per the germline V gene, CDR1 is MNHEY and CDR2 is SVGAGI. The length of the CDR3 is 15 residues. V was cut by 2 bases and J by 5 bases, with 15 bases left in between. The CDR3 reads CASSYADGSVETQYF. The CDR3 DNA reads as TGTGCCAGCAGTTACGCAGACGGGAGTGTCGAGACCCAGTACTTC.

This clonotype turned up a few times. The V gene is TRBV6-2 or TRBV6-3, the J gene TRBJ2-2, with TRBD1 as a possible D gene (6 bases). The length of the CDR3 is 17 residues. V lost 4 bases and J 1 base, leaving 16 bases between the germline ends. Germline CDR1 and CDR2: MNHEY and SVGEGT. The CDR3 loop is CASSLITGSWNTGELFF. The CDR3 DNA is TGTGCCAGCAGTTTAATTACAGGGAGCTGGAACACCGGGGAGCTGTTTTTT.

Many counts were recorded for this clonotype. The chain has TRBV7-2 and TRBJ2-1; D is tentatively TRBD1 or TRBD2 (5 bases each). Per the germline V gene, CDR1 is SGHTA and CDR2 is FQGNSA. Between the trimmed V and J ends, which lost 3 bases and 3 bases, there was a span of 12 bases. The CDR3 sequence is 15 residues long. The CDR3 region has the DNA TGTGCCAGCAGCTTTCTGGGGGTCGTCTACAATGAGCAGTTCTTC. Amino acids: CASSFLGVVYNEQFF.

The J gene is TRBJ1-1, the V gene TRBV5-1; D not certain. Trimming left V 4 bases short and J 7 bases short, with 23 bases between. The CDR3 totals 16 residues. Germline V lookup: CDR1 SGHRS, CDR2 YFSETQ. CDR3: CASSPGRTRVGYEAFF. In DNA form, the CDR3 reads TGCGCCAGCAGCCCGGGCCGTACGCGCGTCGGCTATGAAGCTTTCTTT.

This clonotype was counted many times. The chain joins TRBV29-1 to TRBJ2-7; unclear D gene. Trimming shortened V by 6 bases and J by 9 bases, and 15 bases separated the two germline ends. This CDR3 is built from 11 residues. Germline V lookup: CDR1 SQVTM, CDR2 ANQGSEA. Here the CDR3 DNA reads TGCAGCGTCCCAGGACCCCATGGGCAGTACTTC. Protein sequence: CSVPGPHGQYF.

In its sample, this clonotype was seen many times. The chain recombines TRBV12-3 or TRBV12-4 with TRBJ2-2; D is unclear. The CDR3 is made up of 13 amino acids. The V and J ends lost 7 bases and 3 bases respectively, with 9 bases between them. In nucleotides, the CDR3 is TGTGCCAGCATTTCTAGGGACACCGGGGAGCTGTTTTTT. Translation gives CASISRDTGELFF.

This clonotype was found many times. A read error may produce the germline difference seen at one junction end. This chain connects TRBV30 to TRBJ1-3; the D gene is possibly TRBD1 (5 bases). The CDR3 has 13 residues. Per the germline V gene, CDR1 is GTSNPN and CDR2 is SVGIG (reference sequence). The CDR3: CAWTDPRGPGAHF. In nucleotides, the CDR3 is TGTGCCTGGACCGACCCTCGGGGACCTGGTGCCCATTTT.

This clonotype was seen repeatedly, ten times or more. This chain links TRBV6-5 with TRBJ1-1, with 7 bases lining up with TRBD1. The J segment lost 3 bases and the V segment lost 6 bases, leaving 7 bases of the junction unmatched. Germline CDR1 reads MNHEY; CDR2 reads SVGAGI. CDR3 length equals 14 residues. In nucleotides, the CDR3 is TGTGCCAGCAGCCCCGGGACAGCCGACACTGAAGCTTTCTTT. Translation gives CASSPGTADTEAFF.

The sample holds a few counts of this clonotype. The chain couples TRBV20-1 to TRBJ2-1; 8 bases fit TRBD2. This CDR3 is 15 amino acids long. The germline V gene encodes CDR1 DFQATT and CDR2 SNEGSKA (reference sequence). V lost 6 bases to trimming and J lost 3 bases; unmatched junction nucleotides: 10. The DNA of the CDR3 is TGCAGTGCCCCGGGGGGGGGCATAAGCTACAATGAGCAGTTCTTC. This gives the protein CSAPGGGISYNEQFF.

This clonotype came up many times. The gene calls are TRBV4-3 and TRBJ1-2; no clear D gene. With 0 bases removed from V and 2 bases from J, the gap between germline ends came to 10 bases. The germline V gene encodes CDR1 LGHNA and CDR2 YSLEER. CDR3 length equals 15 residues. DNA for the CDR3: TGCGCCAGCAGCCAAGATTATGCAGCAAACTATGGCTACACCTTC. It is translated as CASSQDYAANYGYTF.

This clonotype came up many times. The chain carries TRBV5-1 and TRBJ1-1, with a tentative D call TRBD1 (5 bases). Germline CDR1 is SGHRS and CDR2 is YFSETQ. This CDR3 has 14 amino acids. Trimming stripped 3 bases from V and 1 base from J, with 10 bases between. In nucleotides, the CDR3 is TGCGCCAGCAGCTGGGGTCAGGGGAACACTGAAGCTTTCTTT. Amino acids: CASSWGQGNTEAFF.